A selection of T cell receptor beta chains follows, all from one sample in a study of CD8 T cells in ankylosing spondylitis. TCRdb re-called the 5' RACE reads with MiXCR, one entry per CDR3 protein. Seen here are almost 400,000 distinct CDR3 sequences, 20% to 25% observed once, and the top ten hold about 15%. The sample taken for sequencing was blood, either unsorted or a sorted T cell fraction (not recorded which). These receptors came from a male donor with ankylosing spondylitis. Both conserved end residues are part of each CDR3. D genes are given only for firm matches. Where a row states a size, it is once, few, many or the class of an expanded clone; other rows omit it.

TGTGCCAGCAGCTTAGGCGCGGGGGAAGCTTTCTTT	CASSLGAGEAFF	NA	few	TRBV7-9	TRBJ1-1
TGTGCCAGCAGACATGATTCAGGGGAAGGGTACAATGAGCAGTTCTTC	CASRHDSGEGYNEQFF	NA	NA	TRBV12-3/TRBV12-4	TRBJ2-1
TGTGCCAGCAGTGAAGCCGCAGGGAGGGACGAGCAGTACTTC	CASSEAAGRDEQYF	TRBD2	few	TRBV6-1	TRBJ2-7
TGTGCCAGCAGCCACCGCCCGGCGGTTCAAGAGACCCAGTACTTC	CASSHRPAVQETQYF	NA	NA	TRBV4-2	TRBJ2-5
TGTGCCAGCAGTTGGTTAGCGGGAGCGAACACCGGGGAGCTGTTTTTT	CASSWLAGANTGELFF	TRBD2	NA	TRBV28	TRBJ2-2
TGTGCCAGCAGCTTAGTCTCTAGCGGGAACTCCTACGAGCAGTACTTC	CASSLVSSGNSYEQYF	TRBD2	few	TRBV7-6	TRBJ2-7
TGCGCCAGCAGCTTAAAGAATGAGGTCAATGAGCAGTTCTTC	CASSLKNEVNEQFF	NA	NA	TRBV5-1	TRBJ2-1
TGTGCCAGCAGTGAAATCCGCTACGAGCAGTACTTC	CASSEIRYEQYF	NA	NA	TRBV6-1	TRBJ2-7
TGCGCCAGCAGCCCTACAGCTGGGACTAGCGGCTACGAGCAGTACTTC	CASSPTAGTSGYEQYF	TRBD2	many	TRBV5-1	TRBJ2-7
TGTGCCAGCAGCCCCGGACAGGTTAGCTACGAGCAGTACTTC	CASSPGQVSYEQYF	TRBD1	NA	TRBV12-3/TRBV12-4	TRBJ2-7
TGCGCCAGCAGCCAAGATACCGGGACTAGCGGGAGGGTATACACCGGGGAGCTGTTTTTT	CASSQDTGTSGRVYTGELFF	TRBD2	few	TRBV4-1	TRBJ2-2
TGTGCCAGCAGCCTAGCGGGAGTCCCCGGGGAGCTGTTTTTT	CASSLAGVPGELFF	TRBD2	NA	TRBV12-3/TRBV12-4	TRBJ2-2
TGTGCCAGCAGCCTACGGGGTTTAAATCAGCCCCAGCATTTT	CASSLRGLNQPQHF	NA	many	TRBV7-2	TRBJ1-5
TGTGCCAGCAGCTCTGGGCCAGGACAGGGGGCGCGGCAGCCCCAGCATTTT	CASSSGPGQGARQPQHF	TRBD1	NA	TRBV7-9	TRBJ1-5